This is a list of T cell receptor beta chains from one sample in a study of T cell responses to AZD1222 COVID-19 vaccine. The repertoire was sequenced with immunoSEQ multiplex PCR; TCRdb's copy has only in-frame clones and lacks some. There are about 160,000 clones in the sample; 85% to 95% occur only once, and less than 5.5% lies in the top ten. This sample comprised peripheral blood, obtained on day 0 of AZD1222 vaccination. The receptors derive from an adult in good health. CDR3s include the opening cysteine and the closing phenylalanine or tryptophan. A D gene is named only where the DNA matches it firmly. Only part of the rows carry a size: once, few, many, or a class if the clone is expanded.

J | size | V | D | DNA | CDR3
TRBJ1-4 | NA | TRBV18 | TRBD1 | TGTGCCAGCTCACCCTCCGGGACAGAAAATGAAAAACTGTTTTTT | CASSPSGTENEKLFF
TRBJ2-7 | few | TRBV2 | NA | TGTGCCAGCAGTGAAAAGTACGAGCAGTACTTC | CASSEKYEQYF
TRBJ1-2 | NA | TRBV6-2/TRBV6-3 | NA | TGTGCCAGCAGCCCGCCCCTACAGGGTAGGAACTATGGCTACACCTTC | CASSPPLQGRNYGYTF
TRBJ2-1 | few | TRBV29-1 | TRBD2 | TGCAGCGGTGGACTAGCCTATGAGCAGTTCTTC | CSGGLAYEQFF
TRBJ1-4 | NA | TRBV27 | NA | TGTGCCAGCAGTTTTACAGGGAATGAAAAACTGTTTTTT | CASSFTGNEKLFF
TRBJ2-7 | NA | TRBV5-1 | TRBD2 | TGCGCCAGCAGCTCCCCCGGGACTAGCTCCTACGAGCAGTACTTC | CASSSPGTSSYEQYF
TRBJ2-7 | NA | TRBV2 | NA | TGTGCCAGCAGTCGGACCGTCTACGAGCAGTACTTC | CASSRTVYEQYF
TRBJ2-3 | NA | TRBV5-8 | NA | TGTGCCAGCAGTCCCACAGGCTCTAGCACAGATACGCAGTATTTT | CASSPTGSSTDTQYF
TRBJ1-6 | NA | TRBV6-5 | NA | TGTGCCAGCAGCGAGGGGAACAGTAATTCACCCCTCCACTTT | CASSEGNSNSPLHF
TRBJ1-1 | NA | TRBV18 | TRBD1 | TGTGCCAGCTCACCCGGGACAGGGGGGTGGAACACTGAAGCTTTCTTT | CASSPGTGGWNTEAFF
TRBJ1-5 | NA | TRBV6-4 | TRBD1 | TGTGCCACCAGTAACAGGGGCCCGAGCAATCAGCCCCAGCATTTT | CATSNRGPSNQPQHF
TRBJ2-3 | NA | TRBV6-5 | NA | TGTGCCAGCAGTTACTTTTACCAGCGGCAAACGCAGTATTTT | CASSYFYQRQTQYF
TRBJ2-1 | NA | TRBV27 | NA | TGTGCCAGCAGTTTGGGCCTCTCCTACAATGAGCAGTTCTTC | CASSLGLSYNEQFF
TRBJ1-2 | NA | TRBV6-5 | NA | TGTGCCAGCCGAAAGGACACCAACTATGGCTACACCTTC | CASRKDTNYGYTF
TRBJ2-7 | NA | TRBV28 | TRBD2 | TGTGCCAGCAGCGAGACTAGCGGGGCCTACGAGCAGTACTTC | CASSETSGAYEQYF
TRBJ2-1 | NA | TRBV11-1 | TRBD2 | TGTGCCAGCAGCCCCGCGGCCGGGAGGGTGGGTGAGCAGTTCTTC | CASSPAAGRVGEQFF
TRBJ1-1 | NA | TRBV6-2/TRBV6-3 | NA | TGTGCCAGCAGTCGCCGATCTGAAGCTTTCTTT | CASSRRSEAFF
TRBJ2-7 | NA | TRBV6-5 | NA | TGTGCCAGCAGTTCGCCGGGCTTGATTCCCTACGAGCAGTACTTC | CASSSPGLIPYEQYF
TRBJ2-5 | NA | TRBV7-8 | NA | TGTGCCAGCAGCTTCCGACAGGATATAGGCTCCCAGTACTTC | CASSFRQDIGSQYF
TRBJ2-3 | NA | TRBV10-1 | TRBD1 | TGCGCCAGCAGTGAGTCTCGGGACAGGACCCGAAGTGGCACAGATACGCAGTATTTT | CASSESRDRTRSGTDTQYF
TRBJ1-6 | NA | TRBV27 | NA | TGTGCCAGCAGTTTAAGTGGGGTTCTTTCACCCCTCCACTTT | CASSLSGVLSPLHF
TRBJ2-7 | NA | TRBV3-1/TRBV3-2 | NA | TGTGCCAGCAGCCAAGATGGCAACTACGAGCAGTACTTC | CASSQDGNYEQYF
TRBJ2-7 | NA | TRBV29-1 | NA | TGCAGCGTTGGGATGACCTTGGGCTACGAGCAGTACTTC | CSVGMTLGYEQYF
TRBJ2-1 | NA | TRBV3-1/TRBV3-2 | TRBD2 | TGTGCCAGCAGCCAGGGCCTACTAGCGGGGGCTTACTCTGAGTTCTTC | CASSQGLLAGAYSEFF
TRBJ1-2 | NA | TRBV25-1 | NA | TGTGCCAGCAGTGAATCGTACTATGGCTACACCTTC | CASSESYYGYTF
TRBJ1-1 | NA | TRBV30 | NA | TGTGCCTGGACGCCGGGATACACTGAAGCTTTCTTT | CAWTPGYTEAFF
TRBJ1-6 | NA | TRBV5-1 | NA | TGCGCCAGCAGCTTGTCCCCCCAGAGCTCCTATAATTCACCCCTCCACTTT | CASSLSPQSSYNSPLHF
TRBJ2-7 | once | TRBV6-5 | NA | TGTGCCAGCAGAGCCTGGGACGGTAGCCTCTACGAGCAGTACTTC | CASRAWDGSLYEQYF
TRBJ2-7 | NA | TRBV25-1 | TRBD2 | TGTGCCAGTACCCGGGCGGGAGGGCCCGACGAGCAGTACTTC | CASTRAGGPDEQYF
TRBJ2-1 | NA | TRBV10-1 | NA | TGCGCCAGCAGTGAGTCGAGGGGAGTAACCTACAATGAGCAGTTCTTC | CASSESRGVTYNEQFF
TRBJ1-5 | once | TRBV5-1 | NA | TGCGCCAGCAGCTTGGCCCCGGGGGCAGAGCAGCCCCAGCATTTT | CASSLAPGAEQPQHF
TRBJ1-1 | NA | TRBV3-1/TRBV3-2 | TRBD1 | TGTGCCAGCTGGGACAGGAGGTTAAACACTGAAGCTTTCTTT | CASWDRRLNTEAFF
TRBJ1-3 | NA | TRBV7-3 | NA | TGTGCCAGCAGCCGGGGGGGCGGAAACACCATATATTTT | CASSRGGGNTIYF
TRBJ2-7 | NA | TRBV6-4 | NA | TGTGCCAGCAGTGACCGAGCGGGACATAGCGAGCAGTACTTC | CASSDRAGHSEQYF
TRBJ2-1 | once | TRBV28 | TRBD2 | TGTGCCAGCAGTTTAGGCCGGGGGGGGTACAATGAGCAGTTCTTC | CASSLGRGGYNEQFF